This TCR beta chain appears in the sequencing data of a study of blood T cell repertoires in COVID-19. About the research overall: From the United States, Italy and Spain came samples of acute and convalescent COVID-19. PBMCs, B-cell-depleted T cells, or T cells were the source of the cDNA or gDNA that made up the material.

In the original workflow: Amplification of reference gene primers was used by the study to estimate nucleated cell counts. Sequencing was performed with immunoSEQ multiplex PCR; in TCRdb, only in-frame clones are kept and a portion is missing. V and J calls and clone size follow that table, whereas D and trimming were derived from the DNA. The table includes about 40,000 clones, more than 70% detected once. With 2 bases removed from V and 0 bases from J, the gap between germline ends came to 11 bases. The CDR3 has 16 residues. Germline CDR1 is MGHRA and CDR2 is YSYEKL. The sample was peripheral blood. The TCR was taken from a human donor in a cohort sampled during active COVID-19. V usage is TRBV4-1 and J usage is TRBJ2-1, with D perhaps matching TRBD2 (6 bases). As DNA, the CDR3 is TGCGCCAGCAGCCAACCCTTGGGGGGCTCCTACAATGAGCAGTTCTTC. Translating it yields CASSQPLGGSYNEQFF.